The source of this TCR beta chain is a study of T cell responses to AZD1222 COVID-19 vaccine. Study observations and caveats: At baseline, just five to seven AZD1222 recipients tested seropositive.

V shed 2 bases and J shed 7 bases, with 11 bases lying between them. This CDR3 is 13 amino acids long. The germline gives CDR1 SGHTA, CDR2 FQGNSA. Only in-frame clones appear in the TCRdb table, and some are missing; sequencing was by immunoSEQ multiplex PCR. This sample's clone table lists around 140,000 clones. Regarding this clone: No antigen is known for it.

Sequencing was carried out using peripheral blood. The TCR sequence derives from an adult in good health. This rearrangement joins TRBV7-2 to TRBJ1-2; D call uncertain. The CDR3 is CASSLTPDGGYTF. CDR3 nucleotide sequence: TGTGCCAGCAGCTTAACGCCCGACGGTGGCTACACCTTC.